Listed below are T cell receptor beta chains from one sample, sequenced in a study of blood T cell repertoires in COVID-19. The assay was immunoSEQ multiplex PCR, and TCRdb's table has in-frame clones only and misses some. The table records 150,000 to 200,000 clones, 70% to 90% of them present only once. Sequences were obtained from peripheral blood. These receptors originate from a man between 60 and 70 years old with active or convalescent COVID-19. Both conserved end residues are part of each CDR3. Each record gives: D gene, clone size, J gene, V gene, CDR3 protein, CDR3 DNA. The D gene is left open where the match is weak. Not all rows give a size; the values are once, few, many and, for expanded clones, a class.

. . TRBJ1-1 TRBV2 CASSEARIAGRAFF TGTGCCAGCAGTGAAGCGCGAATAGCGGGTAGGGCTTTCTTT
. once TRBJ1-5 TRBV6-5 CASSYSAQPQHF TGTGCCAGCAGTTACTCGGCTCAGCCCCAGCATTTT
. . TRBJ1-2 TRBV10-1 CASSESKVCTGFYGYTF TGCGCCAGCAGTGAGTCGAAGGTCTGTACAGGGTTCTATGGCTACACCTTC
. . TRBJ1-4 TRBV24-1 CATSDPGQGGEKLFF TGTGCCACCAGTGATCCGGGCCAGGGAGGGGAAAAACTGTTTTTT
. . TRBJ2-3 TRBV4-2 CASSQAKGNRADTQYF TGTGCCAGCAGCCAAGCAAAGGGGAACCGGGCAGATACGCAGTATTTT
. . TRBJ1-1 TRBV19 CASSPSRFSGTEAFF TGTGCCAGTAGTCCATCCAGGTTCAGCGGCACTGAAGCTTTCTTT
TRBD1 . TRBJ1-6 TRBV2 CASRDRGLRNSPLHF TGTGCCAGCAGGGACAGGGGGCTGCGTAATTCACCCCTCCACTTT
TRBD1 . TRBJ1-2 TRBV7-9 CASTRQGSSSYGYTF TGTGCCAGCACCCGACAGGGTAGCTCGAGCTATGGCTACACCTTC
. . TRBJ2-3 TRBV6-1 CASSERADTQYF TGTGCCAGCAGTGAGAGGGCAGATACGCAGTATTTT
TRBD1 . TRBJ1-5 TRBV4-1 CASSQEGQGLGAQHF TGCGCCAGCAGCCAAGAGGGACAGGGGTTAGGGGCCCAGCATTTT
TRBD1 . TRBJ1-6 TRBV7-9 CASSQGDRGDPYNSPLHF TGTGCCAGCAGCCAGGGGGACAGGGGAGACCCCTATAATTCACCCCTCCACTTT
TRBD1 . TRBJ2-2 TRBV5-1 CASAAQGAHVGELFF TGCGCCAGCGCCGCCCAGGGGGCGCATGTCGGGGAGCTGTTTTTT
TRBD2 . TRBJ2-2 TRBV23-1 CASHKYGGRDTGELFF TGCGCCAGCCATAAGTACGGGGGGAGAGACACCGGGGAGCTGTTTTTT
. . TRBJ1-1 TRBV7-3 CASSQDRNTEAFF TGTGCCAGCAGCCAGGACAGGAACACTGAAGCTTTCTTT
TRBD1 . TRBJ2-7 TRBV7-9 CASSRSERTGGFKQYF TGTGCCAGCAGTCGATCCGAACGGACAGGGGGCTTCAAGCAGTACTTC
. . TRBJ2-2 TRBV19 CASSILAGELFF TGTGCCAGTAGTATACTAGCCGGGGAGCTGTTTTTT
TRBD2 few TRBJ2-7 TRBV13 CASSLGGLAYEQYF TGTGCCAGCAGCTTAGGGGGACTAGCCTACGAGCAGTACTTC
TRBD1 few TRBJ1-5 TRBV24-1 CATSERGPRQPQHF TGTGCCACCAGTGAAAGGGGGCCGCGTCAGCCCCAGCATTTT
TRBD1 . TRBJ2-1 TRBV2 CASSNTTGTGGLGNEQFF TGTGCCAGCAGTAATACAACCGGGACAGGGGGCCTGGGGAATGAGCAGTTCTTC
TRBD2 . TRBJ2-1 TRBV2 CASSASGGYYNEQFF TGTGCCAGCAGTGCCAGCGGGGGGTATTACAATGAGCAGTTCTTC
TRBD2 . TRBJ2-1 TRBV6-2/TRBV6-3 CASSSGTSGGIFNEQFF TGTGCCAGCAGTTCAGGGACTAGCGGGGGTATTTTTAATGAGCAGTTCTTC
TRBD1 . TRBJ2-1 TRBV11-3 CASSGGTGTNNEQFF TGTGCCAGCAGCGGAGGGACAGGTACAAACAATGAGCAGTTCTTC
. . TRBJ2-5 TRBV5-1 CASSFNGGEETQYF TGCGCCAGCAGCTTCAACGGGGGAGAAGAGACCCAGTACTTC
TRBD1 . TRBJ1-2 TRBV19 CASSDPGQGYGYTF TGTGCCAGTAGTGATCCGGGACAGGGCTATGGCTACACCTTC
TRBD1 . TRBJ2-5 TRBV2 CASISAGGMGETQYF TGTGCCAGCATATCGGCAGGGGGCATGGGAGAGACCCAGTACTTC
. . TRBJ1-2 TRBV7-9 CASSPKTGFYGYTF TGTGCCAGCAGCCCCAAAACGGGGTTCTATGGCTACACCTTC
. . TRBJ1-4 TRBV6-1 CASSEERQSNEKLFF TGTGCCAGCAGTGAAGAACGACAATCGAATGAAAAACTGTTTTTT
TRBD2 once TRBJ2-1 TRBV9 CASSTGTSGYNEQFF TGTGCCAGCAGCACCGGGACTAGCGGCTACAATGAGCAGTTCTTC
. . TRBJ2-7 TRBV23-1 CASSPLPPGYAYEQYF TGCGCCAGCAGTCCCCTTCCCCCAGGCTATGCCTACGAGCAGTACTTC
. . TRBJ2-5 TRBV2 CATNAPGREETQYF TGTGCCACAAATGCCCCTGGCAGGGAAGAGACCCAGTACTTC
TRBD2 . TRBJ2-2 TRBV10-1 CASSESPPWGGTGELFF TGCGCCAGCAGTGAGTCTCCCCCGTGGGGGGGGACCGGGGAGCTGTTTTTT
TRBD1 . TRBJ1-5 TRBV7-8 CASSSGAGTVNSNQPQHF TGTGCCAGCAGCTCGGGGGCAGGGACAGTCAATAGCAATCAGCCCCAGCATTTT
. . TRBJ1-5 TRBV5-5 CASSPREGDQPQHF TGTGCCAGCAGCCCGCGCGAGGGAGATCAGCCCCAGCATTTT
. . TRBJ1-2 TRBV27 CASSLRGHYGYTF TGTGCCAGCAGTTTACGGGGTCACTATGGCTACACCTTC
. once TRBJ2-1 TRBV7-2 CASSLARSTHNEQFF TGTGCCAGCAGCTTAGCGAGGTCTACCCACAATGAGCAGTTCTTC
TRBD2 . TRBJ2-3 TRBV24-1 CATSGGSGDTDTQYF TGTGCCACCAGTGGTGGTAGCGGGGACACAGATACGCAGTATTTT
TRBD1 once TRBJ1-1 TRBV7-6 CASSLYTGGNTEAFF TGTGCCAGCAGCTTATACACAGGGGGGAACACTGAAGCTTTCTTT
. . TRBJ1-1 TRBV3-1/TRBV3-2 CASSPSQGHPLFTEAFF TGTGCCAGCAGCCCCTCTCAGGGACACCCTTTGTTCACTGAAGCTTTCTTT
. . TRBJ1-5 TRBV2 CASSGQGFSNQPQHF TGTGCCAGCAGTGGGCAGGGATTTAGCAATCAGCCCCAGCATTTT
. . TRBJ1-2 TRBV10-1 CATNLRVQGSGGYTF TGCGCCACCAACCTAAGGGTTCAGGGGTCGGGTGGCTACACCTTC
TRBD1 . TRBJ1-5 TRBV5-3 CARSSQKKLQGLGISNQPQHF TGTGCCAGAAGCTCCCAGAAAAAACTACAGGGGTTAGGGATAAGCAATCAGCCCCAGCATTTT